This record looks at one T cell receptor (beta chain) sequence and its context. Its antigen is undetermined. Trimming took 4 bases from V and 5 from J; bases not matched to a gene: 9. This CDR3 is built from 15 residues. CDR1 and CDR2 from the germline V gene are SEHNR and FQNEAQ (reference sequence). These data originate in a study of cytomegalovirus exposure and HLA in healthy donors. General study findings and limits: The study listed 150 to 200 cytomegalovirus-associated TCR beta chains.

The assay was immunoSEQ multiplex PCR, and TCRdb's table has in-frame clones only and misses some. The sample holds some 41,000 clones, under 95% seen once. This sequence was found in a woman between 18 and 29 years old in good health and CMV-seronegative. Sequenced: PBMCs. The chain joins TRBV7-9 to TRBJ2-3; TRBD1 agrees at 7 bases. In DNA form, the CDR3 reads TGTGCCAGCAGCTCCATAGGGCAGGGGGTAGATACGCAGTATTTT. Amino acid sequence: CASSSIGQGVDTQYF.